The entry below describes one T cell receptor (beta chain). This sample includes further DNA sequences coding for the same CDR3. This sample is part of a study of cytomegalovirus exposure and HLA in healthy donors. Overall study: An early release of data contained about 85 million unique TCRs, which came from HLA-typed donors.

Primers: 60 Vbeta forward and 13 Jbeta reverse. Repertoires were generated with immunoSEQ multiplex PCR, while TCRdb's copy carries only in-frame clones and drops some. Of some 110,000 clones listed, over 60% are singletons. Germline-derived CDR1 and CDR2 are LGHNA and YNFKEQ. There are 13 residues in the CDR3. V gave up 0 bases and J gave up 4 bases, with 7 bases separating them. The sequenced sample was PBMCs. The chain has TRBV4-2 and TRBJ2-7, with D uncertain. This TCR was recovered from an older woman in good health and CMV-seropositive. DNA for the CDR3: TGTGCCAGCAGCCAAGATCTAGAATACGAGCAGTACTTC. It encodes CASSQDLEYEQYF.